This TCR beta chain was sequenced for a study of blood T cell repertoires in COVID-19. As for the study in general: Acute-phase and convalescent COVID-19 samples originated in the United States, Italy and Spain. The cDNA or gDNA used as material had been derived from T cells, B-cell-depleted T cells, or PBMCs.

In the study's own analysis: Amplification of reference gene primers was used by the study to estimate nucleated cell counts. The method was immunoSEQ multiplex PCR; TCRdb's version includes in-frame clones alone and lacks a portion of them. D and trimming come from the DNA, and the V and J calls and clone size come from that table. The sample holds approximately 97,000 clones, around 87% seen once. The length of the CDR3 is 12 residues. V was cut by 5 bases and J by 4 bases, with 8 bases left in between. On this clone itself: This specimen includes other DNA sequences encoding the same CDR3.

The sample consisted of peripheral blood. This chain connects TRBV12-3 or TRBV12-4 to TRBJ2-5; a possible D gene is TRBD1 (5 bases). The sequence was obtained from a man aged 50 to 60 with active or convalescent COVID-19. The CDR3 spells CASSSRVETQYF. The CDR3 nucleotides are TGTGCCAGCAGTAGCAGGGTAGAGACCCAGTACTTC.